This entry lists 24 T cell receptor beta chains sequenced from one sample in a study of blood T cells in healthy people across ages (dated by TCRdb to between 2014 and 2016). Libraries came from 5' RACE. TCRdb names Illumina HiSeq 2500 as the instrument used. A second PCR of 7 to 11 cycles was run with a J-beta primer mix and a sample-barcoded 5' primer. TCRdb passed the public sequencing reads through fastp at Q25 and MiXCR, retaining productive beta sequences. Identical CDR3 proteins give one entry, which carries the most common genes and DNA. The sample contains 350,000 to 450,000 distinct CDR3 sequences, about 52% of them found a single time. The ten largest clones add up to 45% to 60% of the sample. Specimen: blood. All receptors come from a man aged 60 to 75 in good health.

The CDR3 DNA is TGCAGTGCTAGTTGGTTTAGGCAGGGGGTTTACGAGCAGTACTTC. Translated: CSASWFRQGVYEQYF. The chain has TRBV20-1 and TRBJ2-7; 7 bases fit TRBD1. The germline gives CDR1 DFQATT, CDR2 SNEGSKA (reference sequence). This CDR3 is 15 amino acids long. The V segment lost 3 bases and the J segment 4 bases; nucleotides outside the gene matches: 12.

This clonotype came up many times. V usage is TRBV12-3 or TRBV12-4 and J usage is TRBJ2-5, with D possibly being TRBD1 or TRBD2 (6 bases each). Trimming cost V 4 bases and J 2 bases, with 14 bases left between them. This CDR3 contains 15 residues. The CDR3 loop reads CASSSRGGGQETQYF. The CDR3 DNA is TGTGCCAGCAGTTCGCGTGGAGGGGGTCAAGAGACCCAGTACTTC.

As to this clonotype: At one of its ends the junction is not consistent with the germline gene, which may arise from a read error. V is TRBV20-1 and J is TRBJ2-7; tentative D call: TRBD2 (6 bases). Germline V gene lookup returns CDR1 DFQATT and CDR2 SNEGSKA (reference sequence). This CDR3 contains 14 residues. The CDR3 region has the DNA TGCAGTACTAGCCCCCCTACTAACTCCTACGAGCAGTACTTC. Translated, it gives CSTSPPTNSYEQYF.

The sample holds a few counts of this clonotype. The V call is TRBV7-2, the J call TRBJ2-7, with 7 positions matching TRBD1. V gave up 5 bases and J gave up 3 bases; unmatched junction bases: 1. The CDR3 is made up of 12 amino acids. The V gene's germline CDR1 is SGHTA and CDR2 FQGNSA. As DNA, the CDR3 is TGTGCCAGCAGCCACAGGGGCTACGAGCAGTACTTC. Protein product: CASSHRGYEQYF. Full variable domain (rest looked up from reference TRBV7-2 and TRBJ2-7): GAGVSQSPSNKVTEKGKDVELRCDPISGHTALYWYRQSLGQGLEFLIYFQGNSAPDKSGLPSDRFSAERTGGSVSTLTIQRTQQEDSAVYLCASSHRGYEQYFGPGTRLTVT.

The CDR3 DNA is TGTGCCAGCTCACCCGGGACGGATCGTCTCGAGCAGTACTTC. It specifies CASSPGTDRLEQYF. The rearrangement joins TRBV18 to TRBJ2-7; D may match TRBD1 or TRBD2 (5 bases each). This CDR3 has 14 amino acids. Between the trimmed V and J ends, which lost 3 bases and 6 bases, there was a span of 15 bases. Germline lookup yields CDR1 KGHSH and CDR2 LQKENI.

V and J are TRBV2 and TRBJ2-3; D is unresolved. The CDR3 is made up of 14 amino acids. Germline assignment: CDR1 SNHLY and CDR2 FYNNEI. V shed 8 bases and J shed 4 bases, with 16 bases lying between them. The CDR3 bases are TGTGCCAGCGTCCGAGGTCGGAACGCAGATACGCAGTATTTT. Its translation is CASVRGRNADTQYF.

V and J are TRBV5-1 and TRBJ2-3; 9 nucleotides align to TRBD1. The CDR3 length is 14 residues. Germline V gives CDR1 SGHRS, CDR2 YFSETQ. The ends lost 3 bases at V and 4 bases at J; junction bases unmatched: 3. The CDR3 region has the DNA TGCGCCAGCAGCTCACGACAGGGGGCAGATACGCAGTATTTT. Residues: CASSSRQGADTQYF.

Many counts were recorded for this clonotype. This sequence may be a read error, since a much larger clone differs from it by one base. The chain recombines TRBV12-3 or TRBV12-4 with TRBJ2-5; D remains ambiguous. With 5 bases removed from V and 1 base from J, the gap between germline ends came to 11 bases. This CDR3 is 14 amino acids long. Here the CDR3 DNA reads TGTGCCAGCAGTGTACCTTACTCCCAAGAGACCCAGTACTTC. It encodes CASSVPYSQETQYF.

The chain joins TRBV11-3 to TRBJ2-1; 7 nucleotides agree with TRBD2. Germline trimming cut 5 bases from V and 0 bases from J; bases unmatched to any gene: 7. Germline V gene data show CDR1 as SGHNT and CDR2 as YENEEA. The CDR3 totals 16 residues. CDR3 residues: CASSPQAGSSYNEQFF. The CDR3 region has the DNA TGTGCCAGCAGCCCTCAAGCGGGGAGCTCCTACAATGAGCAGTTCTTC.

The chain couples TRBV6-1 to TRBJ1-5; the D gene is possibly TRBD1 (6 bases). The CDR3 has 16 amino acids. V lost 6 bases, J lost 2 bases, and 17 bases lay in between. Per the germline V gene, CDR1 is MNHNS and CDR2 is SASEGT. The CDR3: CASRNKQGGRNQPQHF. For the CDR3, the DNA is TGTGCCAGCAGGAACAAACAGGGAGGTCGCAATCAGCCCCAGCATTTT.

The rearrangement uses TRBV6-5 and TRBJ2-5; D is unresolved. Matching the DNA end better, TRBJ2-7 makes the J call doubtful. The germline gives CDR1 MNHEY, CDR2 SVGAGI. The CDR3 totals 15 residues. The CDR3, as DNA: TGTGCCAGCAGTACCTACGCTGCCGGGCCCTACGAGCAGTACTTC. This gives the protein CASSTYAAGPYEQYF.

This clonotype was recorded many times. The chain combines TRBV28 with TRBJ2-7; D is unclear. Germline CDR1 reads MDHEN; CDR2 reads SYDVKM. Trimming took off 5 bases at V and 6 bases at J, with 8 bases between the two ends. This CDR3 is built from 11 residues. The DNA of the CDR3 is TGTGCCAGCAGTCCTAACGCCGAGCAGTACTTC. It specifies CASSPNAEQYF. The whole variable domain, filled in from reference TRBV28 and TRBJ2-7, reads DVKVTQSSRYLVKRTGEKVFLECVQDMDHENMFWYRQDPGLGLRLIYFSYDVKMKEKGDIPEGYSVSREKKERFSLILESASTNQTSMYLCASSPNAEQYFGPGTRLTVT.

The chain couples TRBV7-8 to TRBJ1-1; 8 nucleotides line up with TRBD1. The CDR3 consists of 15 residues. The ends lost 5 bases at V and 1 base at J; junction bases unmatched: 6. Germline V CDR1 and CDR2: SGHVS, FQNEAQ. The CDR3 spells CASSLRGTGNTEAFF. CDR3 nucleotide sequence: TGTGCCAGCAGCCTGAGGGGGACAGGGAACACTGAAGCTTTCTTT.

The chain is built from TRBV20-1 and TRBJ2-7; 8 nucleotides line up with TRBD2. CDR3 length: 16 amino acids. CDR1 and CDR2 from the germline V gene are DFQATT and SNEGSKA (reference sequence). The V segment lost 0 bases and the J segment 0 bases; nucleotides outside the gene matches: 7. CDR3 residues: CSARECGGRSSYEQYF. In DNA form, the CDR3 reads TGCAGTGCTAGAGAATGCGGCGGGAGGAGCTCCTACGAGCAGTACTTC.

In this sample, this clonotype turned up a few times. The V and J genes are TRBV3-1 and TRBJ1-2; D might be TRBD1 (5 bases). The CDR3 is 13 amino acids. V was clipped by 3 bases and J by 4 bases, with 9 bases between them. From germline, CDR1 is LGHDT and CDR2 YNNKEL (reference sequence). The DNA of the CDR3 is TGTGCCAGCAGCCAGGGACCCGTCTATGGCTACACCTTC. Its protein product is CASSQGPVYGYTF.

The V gene is TRBV27, the J gene TRBJ1-1; 9 nucleotides match TRBD1. V was pared by 5 bases and J by 7 bases, with 2 bases of the junction left unmatched. The germline V gene has CDR1 MNHEY and CDR2 SMNVEV (reference sequence). This CDR3 contains 12 residues. CDR3 protein: CASSTGGVEAFF. For the CDR3, the DNA is TGTGCCAGCAGTACAGGGGGCGTTGAAGCTTTCTTT.

J is TRBJ2-5 and V is TRBV28, with 11 nucleotides matching TRBD2. The junction had 14 bases not matched to a gene; V was cut back by 6 bases and J by 11 bases. Per the germline V gene, CDR1 is MDHEN and CDR2 is SYDVKM. The length of the CDR3 is 15 residues. This chain's CDR3 is CASSSGTSGYNEQYF. The CDR3 bases are TGTGCCAGCAGCTCCGGGACTAGCGGATACAATGAGCAGTACTTC.

The V gene is TRBV6-2 or TRBV6-3, the J gene TRBJ2-3, with D tentatively TRBD2 (6 bases). The germline V gene encodes CDR1 MNHEY and CDR2 SVGEGT. The CDR3 is 14 residues long. Trimming removed 4 bases at V and 2 bases at J, with 10 bases between. The chain's CDR3 is CASSSAGTTDTQYF. CDR3 DNA: TGTGCCAGCAGTTCGGCGGGAACCACAGATACGCAGTATTTT.

V and J are TRBV4-3 and TRBJ1-6, with TRBD1 as a possible D gene (6 bases). The V gene's germline CDR1 is LGHNA and CDR2 YSLEER. This CDR3 spans 17 amino acids. V lost 4 bases, J lost 5 bases, and 18 bases lay in between. CDR3 amino acids: CASSLSQYYRDNSPLHF. CDR3 DNA sequence: TGCGCCAGCAGCCTCAGCCAATATTACAGGGATAATTCACCCCTCCACTTT.

This clonotype occurred a few times. The CDR3 reads CSVEFWASGGSSYEQYF. The CDR3, as DNA: TGCAGCGTTGAATTTTGGGCTAGCGGGGGAAGCTCCTACGAGCAGTACTTC. V and J are TRBV29-1 and TRBJ2-7, with 10 bases identical to TRBD2. This CDR3 contains 17 residues. After removal of 2 bases from V and 0 bases from J, the junction contained 10 bases not matched to a gene. Germline V lookup: CDR1 SQVTM, CDR2 ANQGSEA.

This chain connects TRBV12-5 to TRBJ2-7; D unresolved. The closer fit of TRBJ2-5 to the DNA end suggests the J call may be wrong. The germline gives CDR1 LGHNT, CDR2 FRNRAP. CDR3 length: 13 residues. This CDR3 reads CASGLWPQETQYF. The CDR3 nucleotides are TGTGCTAGTGGTTTGTGGCCGCAAGAGACCCAGTACTTC.

The sample holds a few counts of this clonotype. This sequence joins TRBV9 and TRBJ2-4, with a possible D match to TRBD2 (5 bases). Germline V CDR1 and CDR2: SGDLS, YYNGEE. V lost 0 bases and J lost 0, with 10 bases in between. The CDR3 is 16 amino acids. CDR3 nucleotide sequence: TGTGCCAGCAGCGTAGGAGCGGAGCTAGCCAAAAACATTCAGTACTTC. This encodes CASSVGAELAKNIQYF.

This sequence joins TRBV29-1 and TRBJ2-3; D is ambiguous. The CDR3 has 13 amino acids. V was cut by 6 bases and J by 3 bases, with 13 bases left in between. Looked up from germline, CDR1 is SQVTM and CDR2 is ANQGSEA. The CDR3 nucleotides are TGCAGCGTATCGACTCTTTTAACAGATACGCAGTATTTT. Translated, it gives CSVSTLLTDTQYF.

The V gene is TRBV11-2, the J gene TRBJ1-2; D not certain. The germline CDR1 and CDR2 sequences are SGHAT and FQNNGV. The germline V and J ends were trimmed by 2 bases and 5 bases, with 6 bases remaining between them. This CDR3 comprises 12 residues. The CDR3 DNA reads as TGTGCCAGCAGCTTATCCTTATATGGCTACACCTTC. The encoded protein is CASSLSLYGYTF.